The clone carrying this T cell receptor (beta chain) has a handful of counts. The sample belongs to a study of blood T cells in healthy people across ages. PCR was performed a second time for about 7 to 11 cycles using a sample-barcoded 5' primer and a J-beta primer mix. Each CDR3 protein is one row after TCRdb ran MiXCR on the 5' RACE reads. The table lists hundreds of thousands of distinct CDR3 sequences, 30% to 45% of them singletons. V was cut by 8 bases and J by 5 bases, with 12 bases left in between. The germline gives CDR1 SGHTA, CDR2 FQGNSA. CDR3 length equals 12 residues. Sequencing was done on a sample of blood. This sequence was found in a man younger than 30 in good health. This chain joins TRBV7-2 and TRBJ2-5, with TRBD2 as a possible D gene (5 bases). The CDR3 nucleotides read TGTGCCAGCCAACGGGGATCGGAGACCCAGTACTTC. Translating gives CASQRGSETQYF.